These 27 T cell receptor beta chains came from one sample sequenced in a study of metastatic and nonmetastatic thyroid tumors. With MiXCR, TCRdb called clones anew from the PCR reads. In the table there are 45,000 to 55,000 clones, around a quarter of which are singletons. Not a single patient had been given any form of treatment at any point before undergoing thyroid surgery. Material for sequencing was blood. These receptors were collected from a male donor with papillary thyroid cancer or a benign thyroid nodule (not recorded which). Some clones in this sample may be carry-over from other donors' samples.

CDR3 nucleotides: TGTGCCAGCAGCTTAGGTGGAGTTGCTGGGGCCAACGTCCTGACTTTC. Its translation: CASSLGGVAGANVLTF. V gene TRBV7-3 combines with J gene TRBJ2-6; D remains ambiguous. This CDR3 has 16 amino acids. From germline, CDR1 is SGHTA and CDR2 FQGTGA. V was pared by 2 bases and J by 2 bases, with 10 bases between.

This clone occurred a few times. The junction departs from germline at one end; a sequencing error may be responsible. The V call is TRBV28, the J call TRBJ1-5; the D gene is possibly TRBD1 (6 bases). CDR1 is MDHEN, CDR2 SYDVKM, per germline. The CDR3 has 13 residues. The chain's CDR3 is CASSQVVGQLQHF. The CDR3 DNA sequence: TGTGCCAGCAGCCAAGTTGTAGGACAGCTCCAGCATTTT.

CDR3 coding DNA: TGTGCCAGCAGCGTAGAAACGGGCCGCCCCTTCTATGGCTACACCTTC. Translation gives CASSVETGRPFYGYTF. This sequence joins TRBV9 and TRBJ1-2; no clear D. The CDR3 extends over 16 amino acids. Germline CDR1 reads SGDLS; CDR2 reads YYNGEE. Trimming shortened V by 0 bases and J by 4 bases, and 16 bases separated the two germline ends. The variable domain in full, completed from reference TRBV9 and TRBJ1-2, reads DSGVTQTPKHLITATGQRVTLRCSPRSGDLSVYWYQQSLDQGLQFLIQYYNGEERAKGNILERFSAQQFPDLHSELNLSSLELGDSALYFCASSVETGRPFYGYTFGSGTRLTVV.

In its sample, this clone was seen a few times. The chain couples TRBV2 to TRBJ1-5; 12 bases are shared with TRBD1. Losses at the gene ends were 3 bases for V and 5 bases for J; bases not matched to a gene: 2. The CDR3 consists of 15 residues. Germline CDR1 is SNHLY and CDR2 is FYNNEI. CDR3 bases: TGTGCCAGCAGTGAGGGACAGGGGGCTCATCAGCCCCAGCATTTT. The encoded protein is CASSEGQGAHQPQHF.

This rearrangement joins TRBV11-3 to TRBJ2-1, with D maybe TRBD2 (5 bases). The CDR3 has 14 amino acids. Trimming pared 1 base from V and 5 bases from J, leaving 9 bases between. Germline V CDR1 and CDR2: SGHNT, YENEEA. The CDR3 nucleotides read TGTGCCAGCAGCTTAGGGTACGGGGACAATGAGCAGTTCTTC. Translated, it gives CASSLGYGDNEQFF.

This chain connects TRBV5-6 to TRBJ2-4; TRBD2 might be the D (6 bases). The V gene's germline CDR1 is SGHDT and CDR2 YYEEEE. Trimming took 1 base from V and 1 from J, leaving 12 bases between them. CDR3 size: 16 residues. The CDR3, as DNA: TGTGCCAGCAGCTTGAGGAGGGAGGCGGCCAAAAACATTCAGTACTTC. Encoded protein: CASSLRREAAKNIQYF.

This chain uses TRBV28 with TRBJ2-1; 8 bases are a match to TRBD2. V lost 3 bases and J lost 4; bases outside the gene matches: 8. The germline V gene encodes CDR1 MDHEN and CDR2 SYDVKM. CDR3 length equals 16 residues. Here the CDR3 DNA reads TGTGCCAGCAGTTTTTCGAGCGGGAGATTTTACAATGAGCAGTTCTTC. It encodes CASSFSSGRFYNEQFF.

The chain carries TRBV19 and TRBJ2-2; TRBD1 matches at 7 bases. V lost 6 bases to trimming and J lost 2 bases; unmatched junction nucleotides: 3. This CDR3 is 14 amino acids long. The germline gives CDR1 LNHDA, CDR2 SQIVND (reference sequence). CDR3 region: CASRWDSNTGELFF. As DNA, the CDR3 is TGTGCCAGTAGATGGGACAGCAACACCGGGGAGCTGTTTTTT.

This clone has a handful of counts. A much larger clone lies one base from this, so it may be a read error. The chain joins TRBV7-3 to TRBJ2-1; 7 bases agree with TRBD2. CDR1 is SGHTA and CDR2 is FQGTGA in the germline V gene. There are 13 residues in the CDR3. The CDR3 nucleotides read TGTGCCAGCAGCTTCGGCGGGAGTAATGGGCAGTTCTTC. Translating it yields CASSFGGSNGQFF.

The rearrangement joins TRBV4-2 to TRBJ1-2; TRBD1 aligns across 7 bases. The germline CDR1 and CDR2 sequences are LGHNA and YNFKEQ. There are 15 residues in the CDR3. Trimming took 5 bases from V and 2 from J; bases not matched to a gene: 8. DNA for the CDR3: TGTGCCAGCAGCGATAGGACAGGTTCAAACTATGGCTACACCTTC. Amino acid sequence: CASSDRTGSNYGYTF.

This clone was recorded many times. This chain links TRBV7-8 with TRBJ2-5; the match to TRBD1 covers 7 bases. The V gene end was trimmed by 4 bases and the J gene end by 5 bases; junction bases not matched to a gene: 10. This CDR3 has 15 residues. From germline, CDR1 is SGHVS and CDR2 FQNEAQ. Here the CDR3 reads CASSSHGTAQETQYF. CDR3 nucleotides: TGTGCCAGCAGCTCCCATGGGACAGCCCAGGAGACCCAGTACTTC.

Many counts were recorded for this clone. The chain is built from TRBV5-1 and TRBJ2-5; 7 bases are a match to TRBD1. The CDR3 spans 14 residues. Germline loops: CDR1 SGHRS, CDR2 YFSETQ. Trimming cost V 0 bases and J 4 bases; bases outside gene matches: 3. The CDR3 coding sequence is TGCGCCAGCAGCTTGGAAACAGGGGCAGAGACCCAGTACTTC. This translates into CASSLETGAETQYF.

This clone was found many times. This chain uses TRBV19 with TRBJ2-1; 13 bases fit TRBD2. Germline loops: CDR1 LNHDA, CDR2 SQIVND (reference sequence). V shed 5 bases and J 7 bases; nucleotides not matched to a gene: 5. This CDR3 is built from 15 residues. The CDR3 here is CASSRRLAGGNEQFF. In DNA form, the CDR3 reads TGTGCCAGTAGTCGTCGACTAGCGGGAGGAAATGAGCAGTTCTTC.

This clone has at least ten counts. DNA for the CDR3: TGCAGTGCTAGCTGGTCCAGTCATGGCTACACCTTC. Translating it yields CSASWSSHGYTF. The rearrangement links TRBV20-1 to TRBJ1-2; D uncertain. The germline CDR1 and CDR2 sequences are DFQATT and SNEGSKA (reference sequence). V lost 3 bases and J lost 6, with 11 bases in between. CDR3 length equals 12 residues.

This clone has a handful of counts. The rearrangement joins TRBV11-2 to TRBJ1-1, with D maybe TRBD1 (6 bases). Germline V gives CDR1 SGHAT, CDR2 FQNNGV. The CDR3 sequence is 13 residues long. The V and J ends lost 5 bases and 4 bases respectively, with 11 bases between them. As DNA, the CDR3 is TGTGCCAGCAGCCTTCAGGGGACCACTGAAGCTTTCTTT. Its protein product is CASSLQGTTEAFF.

This chain connects TRBV28 to TRBJ1-5, with TRBD1 matching 7 bases. V lost 0 bases to trimming and J lost 0 bases; unmatched junction nucleotides: 5. The CDR3 contains 17 residues. The germline V gene encodes CDR1 MDHEN and CDR2 SYDVKM. As DNA, the CDR3 is TGTGCCAGCAGTTTATGGCCCACAGGGGATAGCAATCAGCCCCAGCATTTT. Amino acids: CASSLWPTGDSNQPQHF.

This clone was seen a few times. At one end, the junction sequence differs from germline, possibly due to a read error. The V call is TRBV2, the J call TRBJ1-1; D is unclear. CDR3 size: 12 residues. Germline CDR1 SNHLY, CDR2 FYNNEI. The CDR3 nucleotides read TGTGCCAACAGTGTTTCCGGGGCTGAAGCTTTCTTT. Amino acid sequence: CANSVSGAEAFF.

Judged by abundance, this clone is medium-sized. V is TRBV30 and J is TRBJ1-2; unclear D gene. Germline V gives CDR1 GTSNPN, CDR2 SVGIG (reference sequence). CDR3 length equals 13 residues. Trimming removed 7 bases at V and 0 bases at J, with 12 bases between. The DNA of the CDR3 is TGTGCCTTGAGCAGAGGGCCTAACTATGGCTACACCTTC. It yields the protein CALSRGPNYGYTF.

This clone was seen repeatedly, ten times or more. This chain uses TRBV3-1 with TRBJ1-3; TRBD1 matches 7 bases. The V gene's germline CDR1 is LGHDT and CDR2 YNNKEL (reference sequence). The J segment lost 4 bases and the V segment lost 8 bases, leaving 11 bases of the junction unmatched. The CDR3 covers 15 residues. CDR3: CASGPEGAQGNTIYF. The CDR3 region has the DNA TGTGCCAGCGGCCCGGAGGGGGCGCAAGGAAACACCATATATTTT.

The chain uses TRBV4-1 and TRBJ1-5; D not certain. The CDR3 contains 14 residues. Trimming cost V 0 bases and J 10 bases, with 13 bases left between them. CDR1 is MGHRA and CDR2 is YSYEKL in the germline V gene. Here the CDR3 reads CASSQDALGPPQHF. The CDR3 region has the DNA TGCGCCAGCAGCCAAGATGCCCTAGGACCACCCCAGCATTTT.

The table lists this clone with many counts. The chain combines TRBV20-1 with TRBJ2-1; 7 bases line up with TRBD1. The CDR3 extends over 15 amino acids. V trimming: 5 bases; J trimming: 3 bases; junction bases outside the gene matches: 10. The germline V gene has CDR1 DFQATT and CDR2 SNEGSKA (reference sequence). The CDR3 reads CSAPGGTVHYNEQFF. CDR3 DNA sequence: TGCAGTGCTCCCGGTGGGACAGTACACTACAATGAGCAGTTCTTC.

This clone occurred many times. Possible read error: a much larger clone is one base away. The V and J genes are TRBV6-2 or TRBV6-3 and TRBJ2-2; D may correspond to TRBD1 or TRBD2 (5 bases each). Germline V CDR1 and CDR2: MNHEY, SVGEGT. V was trimmed by 10 bases and J by 1 base, leaving 13 bases between them. The CDR3 covers 14 residues. The CDR3, as DNA: TGTGCCATCCCCGGGGCGGAGAACACCGGGGAGCTGTTTTTT. Translation gives CAIPGAENTGELFF.

This clone was recorded at least ten times. V usage is TRBV2 and J usage is TRBJ1-4; 7 nucleotides agree with TRBD1. Looked up from germline, CDR1 is SNHLY and CDR2 is FYNNEI. V lost 6 bases to trimming and J lost 1 base; unmatched junction nucleotides: 2. CDR3 length equals 14 residues. The CDR3 sequence: CASSRQGTNEKLFF. In DNA, the CDR3 is TGTGCCAGCAGCCGACAGGGAACTAATGAAAAACTGTTTTTT.

This clone appeared many times. The chain couples TRBV20-1 to TRBJ2-2, with 13 bases fitting TRBD2. V gave up 0 bases and J gave up 7 bases; unmatched junction bases: 5. CDR3 length: 16 amino acids. The germline CDR1 and CDR2 sequences are DFQATT and SNEGSKA (reference sequence). In nucleotides, the CDR3 is TGCAGTGCTAGAGAGGGGACTAGCGGGATTGTCGGGGAGCTGTTTTTT. Its translation is CSAREGTSGIVGELFF.

The V gene is TRBV20-1, the J gene TRBJ2-2, with D unclear. CDR1 DFQATT and CDR2 SNEGSKA come from the germline V gene (reference sequence). The CDR3 is made up of 12 amino acids. V lost 6 bases and J lost 1, with 6 bases in between. This chain's CDR3 is CSANQNTGELFF. The CDR3 bases are TGCAGTGCCAACCAGAACACCGGGGAGCTGTTTTTT.

This CDR3 is CASSPPERNTEAFF. The CDR3 DNA reads as TGTGCCAGCTCACCACCGGAACGAAACACTGAAGCTTTCTTT. The chain uses TRBV18 and TRBJ1-1, with D hard to call. The V and J ends lost 0 bases and 2 bases respectively, with 7 bases between them. Germline values: CDR1 KGHSH, CDR2 LQKENI. The CDR3 is made up of 14 amino acids.

This clone was recorded at least ten times. The V gene is TRBV5-1, the J gene TRBJ2-2; TRBD2 matches at 8 bases. This CDR3 spans 14 amino acids. Per the germline V gene, CDR1 is SGHRS and CDR2 is YFSETQ. V shed 7 bases, J shed 2 bases, and the junction held 4 bases outside the gene matches. CDR3 bases: TGCGCCAGCCGGAGCGGGGGTAACACCGGGGAGCTGTTTTTT. This encodes CASRSGGNTGELFF.